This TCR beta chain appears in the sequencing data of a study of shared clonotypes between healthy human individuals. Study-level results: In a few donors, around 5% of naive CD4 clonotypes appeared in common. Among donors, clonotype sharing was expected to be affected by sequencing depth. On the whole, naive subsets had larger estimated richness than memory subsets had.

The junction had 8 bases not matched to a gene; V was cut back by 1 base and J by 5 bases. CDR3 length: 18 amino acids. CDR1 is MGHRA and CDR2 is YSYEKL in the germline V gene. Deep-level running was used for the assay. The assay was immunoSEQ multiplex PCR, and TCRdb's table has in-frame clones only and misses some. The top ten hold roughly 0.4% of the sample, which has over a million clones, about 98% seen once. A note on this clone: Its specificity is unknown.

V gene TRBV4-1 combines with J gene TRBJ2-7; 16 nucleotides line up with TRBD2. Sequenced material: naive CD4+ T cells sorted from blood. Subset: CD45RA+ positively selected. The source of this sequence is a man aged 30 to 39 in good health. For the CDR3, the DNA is TGCGCCAGCAGCCAAGCTACGGGACTAGCGGGAGGGCCGCACGAGCAGTACTTC. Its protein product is CASSQATGLAGGPHEQYF.